The rows below give T cell receptor beta chains drawn from one sample of a study of T cell repertoires in cytomegalovirus infection. TCRdb reprocessed the reads via MiXCR and lists one record per CDR3 protein. The data contain around 770,000 distinct CDR3 sequences, roughly 29% of them seen just once; the ten biggest clones take up around 12%. Their antigen targets remain unknown. Sample: cultured CD8+ T cells from PBMCs, taken from culture after CMV antigen stimulation. These receptors were collected from a human donor in good health (CMV status not recorded). Some clones in this sample may be carry-over from other donors' samples. Both conserved end residues are part of each CDR3. Each record gives: D gene, V gene, clone size, J gene, CDR3 protein, CDR3 DNA. A D gene is named only where the DNA matches it firmly. Size values are once, few and many counts, or a class for expanded clones, and some rows have none.

d_call: .; v_call: TRBV29-1; clone_size: .; j_call: TRBJ2-7; cdr3_aa: CSVQGSGYEQYF; cdr3_nt: TGCAGCGTCCAGGGGTCGGGCTACGAGCAGTACTTC
d_call: TRBD1; v_call: TRBV7-9; clone_size: .; j_call: TRBJ1-1; cdr3_aa: CASSSNRDRVVGDTEAFF; cdr3_nt: TGTGCCAGCAGCTCAAACCGGGACAGGGTCGTTGGAGACACTGAAGCTTTCTTT
d_call: .; v_call: TRBV6-6; clone_size: few; j_call: TRBJ1-4; cdr3_aa: CASTSLTDTNEKLFF; cdr3_nt: TGTGCCAGCACCTCGCTGACAGATACTAATGAAAAACTGTTTTTT
d_call: TRBD2; v_call: TRBV19; clone_size: .; j_call: TRBJ2-7; cdr3_aa: CASSMAGGHLEQYF; cdr3_nt: TGTGCCAGTAGTATGGCGGGGGGACACCTCGAGCAGTACTTC
d_call: .; v_call: TRBV2; clone_size: .; j_call: TRBJ2-5; cdr3_aa: CASRGPGEETQYF; cdr3_nt: TGTGCCAGTCGTGGTCCAGGGGAAGAGACCCAGTACTTC
d_call: .; v_call: TRBV19; clone_size: .; j_call: TRBJ2-2; cdr3_aa: CASSLSRVSNTGELFF; cdr3_nt: TGTGCCAGTAGCCTATCTAGGGTTTCGAACACCGGGGAGCTGTTTTTT
d_call: .; v_call: TRBV6-5; clone_size: .; j_call: TRBJ1-1; cdr3_aa: CASSSSLRVDTEAFF; cdr3_nt: TGTGCCAGCAGCTCCTCCCTCAGGGTGGACACTGAAGCTTTCTTT
d_call: .; v_call: TRBV7-8; clone_size: few; j_call: TRBJ1-5; cdr3_aa: CASSLGGWTQREPQHF; cdr3_nt: TGTGCCAGCAGCTTAGGGGGCTGGACCCAGAGGGAGCCCCAGCATTTT
d_call: TRBD2; v_call: TRBV12-3/TRBV12-4; clone_size: few; j_call: TRBJ2-1; cdr3_aa: CASSFPGEGGADNEQFF; cdr3_nt: TGTGCCAGCAGTTTCCCGGGGGAGGGTGGGGCGGACAATGAGCAGTTCTTC
d_call: .; v_call: TRBV7-8; clone_size: .; j_call: TRBJ1-2; cdr3_aa: CASSFSFAGDYGYTF; cdr3_nt: TGTGCCAGCAGCTTCTCTTTCGCGGGAGACTATGGCTACACCTTC
d_call: .; v_call: TRBV15; clone_size: few; j_call: TRBJ1-3; cdr3_aa: CATSSPQAGSGNTIYF; cdr3_nt: TGTGCCACCAGCTCCCCCCAGGCGGGCTCTGGAAACACCATATATTTT
d_call: TRBD1; v_call: TRBV5-5; clone_size: few; j_call: TRBJ1-2; cdr3_aa: CASSYNRDRNYLNYGYTF; cdr3_nt: TGTGCCAGCAGCTACAACCGGGACAGAAACTACCTCAACTATGGCTACACCTTC
d_call: .; v_call: TRBV4-1; clone_size: .; j_call: TRBJ1-2; cdr3_aa: CASSQVGVYYGYTF; cdr3_nt: TGCGCCAGCAGCCAAGTGGGGGTCTACTATGGCTACACCTTC
d_call: TRBD1; v_call: TRBV12-3/TRBV12-4; clone_size: .; j_call: TRBJ2-1; cdr3_aa: CAIFRQGAYNEQFF; cdr3_nt: TGTGCCATCTTCAGACAGGGGGCCTACAATGAGCAGTTCTTC
d_call: TRBD1; v_call: TRBV28; clone_size: few; j_call: TRBJ2-5; cdr3_aa: CASSAGTVIQETQYF; cdr3_nt: TGTGCCAGCAGTGCCGGGACAGTCATCCAAGAGACCCAGTACTTC
d_call: TRBD1; v_call: TRBV19; clone_size: few; j_call: TRBJ1-5; cdr3_aa: CASSPGQWGINQPQHF; cdr3_nt: TGTGCCAGTAGTCCGGGACAGTGGGGCATAAATCAGCCCCAGCATTTT
d_call: .; v_call: TRBV24-1; clone_size: many; j_call: TRBJ2-1; cdr3_aa: CATSDSGLSFDNEQFF; cdr3_nt: TGTGCCACCAGTGACTCGGGACTCTCCTTTGACAATGAGCAGTTCTTC
d_call: TRBD2; v_call: TRBV6-2/TRBV6-3; clone_size: few; j_call: TRBJ2-5; cdr3_aa: CASSYPGQGSGGPATQYF; cdr3_nt: TGTGCCAGCAGTTACCCCGGACAAGGTAGCGGGGGCCCCGCGACCCAGTACTTC
d_call: .; v_call: TRBV27; clone_size: few; j_call: TRBJ1-1; cdr3_aa: CASSLQGFNTEAFF; cdr3_nt: TGTGCCAGCAGTTTACAGGGTTTTAACACTGAAGCTTTCTTT
d_call: .; v_call: TRBV2; clone_size: few; j_call: TRBJ2-1; cdr3_aa: CATRTTGTWGAEQFF; cdr3_nt: TGTGCCACCCGGACCACCGGGACTTGGGGGGCTGAGCAGTTCTTC
d_call: TRBD1; v_call: TRBV9; clone_size: .; j_call: TRBJ2-5; cdr3_aa: CASSVPKTGAEETQYF; cdr3_nt: TGTGCCAGCAGCGTCCCCAAGACAGGGGCAGAAGAGACCCAGTACTTC
d_call: .; v_call: TRBV4-1; clone_size: .; j_call: TRBJ1-5; cdr3_aa: CASSQDINQPQHF; cdr3_nt: TGCGCCAGCAGCCAAGATATCAATCAGCCCCAGCATTTT
d_call: .; v_call: TRBV6-6; clone_size: few; j_call: TRBJ2-3; cdr3_aa: CASSYRAHHTDTQYF; cdr3_nt: TGTGCCAGCAGTTACCGGGCCCACCACACAGATACGCAGTATTTT
d_call: .; v_call: TRBV28; clone_size: .; j_call: TRBJ1-5; cdr3_aa: CASTRGTGRSNQPQHF; cdr3_nt: TGTGCCAGCACAAGAGGGACGGGGCGTAGCAATCAGCCCCAGCATTTT
d_call: .; v_call: TRBV12-3/TRBV12-4; clone_size: many; j_call: TRBJ1-1; cdr3_aa: CASSPQQRNTEAFF; cdr3_nt: TGTGCCAGCAGTCCGCAACAGAGGAACACTGAAGCTTTCTTT
d_call: TRBD1; v_call: TRBV9; clone_size: .; j_call: TRBJ1-2; cdr3_aa: CASSPWTGNGYTF; cdr3_nt: TGTGCCAGCAGCCCCTGGACAGGGAATGGCTACACCTTC
d_call: .; v_call: TRBV6-1; clone_size: few; j_call: TRBJ2-5; cdr3_aa: CASSELRPQETQYF; cdr3_nt: TGTGCCAGCAGTGAATTACGACCACAAGAGACCCAGTACTTC
d_call: TRBD1; v_call: TRBV6-5; clone_size: few; j_call: TRBJ1-2; cdr3_aa: CASSPVTGPRAYTF; cdr3_nt: TGTGCCAGCAGCCCGGTGACAGGGCCCCGAGCCTACACCTTC
d_call: TRBD1; v_call: TRBV29-1; clone_size: few; j_call: TRBJ2-7; cdr3_aa: CSVGEIGDRVTYEQYF; cdr3_nt: TGCAGCGTTGGGGAGATCGGGGACAGGGTAACCTACGAGCAGTACTTC
d_call: .; v_call: TRBV7-4; clone_size: .; j_call: TRBJ2-4; cdr3_aa: CASSLAARHLAKNIQYF; cdr3_nt: TGTGCCAGCAGCTTAGCCGCCCGGCACTTAGCCAAAAACATTCAGTACTTC
d_call: TRBD2; v_call: TRBV6-6; clone_size: .; j_call: TRBJ2-1; cdr3_aa: CASSYSVAGGDNEQFF; cdr3_nt: TGTGCCAGCAGTTACTCGGTAGCGGGGGGCGACAATGAGCAGTTCTTC
d_call: .; v_call: TRBV6-6; clone_size: .; j_call: TRBJ2-1; cdr3_aa: CASGSSEQFF; cdr3_nt: TGTGCCAGCGGCAGCAGTGAGCAGTTCTTC
d_call: .; v_call: TRBV7-2; clone_size: few; j_call: TRBJ1-3; cdr3_aa: CASRFGASLSTIYF; cdr3_nt: TGTGCCAGCCGGTTTGGGGCTTCCCTTTCCACCATATATTTT
d_call: .; v_call: TRBV6-2/TRBV6-3; clone_size: .; j_call: TRBJ1-5; cdr3_aa: CASNTGRFYSNQPQHF; cdr3_nt: TGTGCCAGCAACACAGGGAGATTTTATAGCAATCAGCCCCAGCATTTT
d_call: .; v_call: TRBV10-3; clone_size: many; j_call: TRBJ2-1; cdr3_aa: CAISESMASSYNEQFF; cdr3_nt: TGTGCCATCAGTGAGTCGATGGCTAGCTCCTACAATGAGCAGTTCTTC
d_call: TRBD1; v_call: TRBV10-3; clone_size: .; j_call: TRBJ2-2; cdr3_aa: CAIRTGAGELFF; cdr3_nt: TGTGCCATCAGGACAGGGGCCGGGGAGCTGTTTTTT
d_call: .; v_call: TRBV7-2; clone_size: many; j_call: TRBJ2-2; cdr3_aa: CASSYQPTLNTGELFF; cdr3_nt: TGTGCCAGCAGCTACCAGCCGACTCTGAACACCGGGGAGCTGTTTTTT
d_call: .; v_call: TRBV7-6; clone_size: many; j_call: TRBJ1-2; cdr3_aa: CASSPERGLKGYTF; cdr3_nt: TGTGCCAGCAGCCCCGAGCGGGGGTTAAAGGGCTACACCTTC
d_call: .; v_call: TRBV10-1; clone_size: .; j_call: TRBJ2-3; cdr3_aa: CASSGNGDRPDTQYF; cdr3_nt: TGCGCCAGCAGTGGGAACGGGGATCGTCCAGATACGCAGTATTTT
d_call: TRBD1; v_call: TRBV6-6; clone_size: few; j_call: TRBJ2-1; cdr3_aa: CASQPGQLYYNEQFF; cdr3_nt: TGTGCCAGCCAGCCGGGACAGTTATACTACAATGAGCAGTTCTTC
d_call: .; v_call: TRBV7-2; clone_size: many; j_call: TRBJ2-7; cdr3_aa: CASSTSGRVYEQYF; cdr3_nt: TGTGCCAGCAGCACAAGCGGGCGGGTCTACGAGCAGTACTTC
d_call: .; v_call: TRBV3-1; clone_size: many; j_call: TRBJ2-2; cdr3_aa: CASSQGLNTGELFF; cdr3_nt: TGTGCCAGCAGCCAAGGGCTCAACACCGGGGAGCTGTTTTTT
d_call: .; v_call: TRBV7-9; clone_size: many; j_call: TRBJ2-1; cdr3_aa: CASRTYTNEQFF; cdr3_nt: TGTGCCAGCAGGACATACACCAATGAGCAGTTCTTC